This is a list of T cell receptor beta chains from one sample in a study of regulatory T cells in long-lasting Graves disease. TCRdb reanalysed the multiplex PCR reads using MiXCR and keeps one entry per CDR3 protein. The sample has fewer than 550,000 distinct CDR3 sequences, 15% to 20% seen once. These data were also filed under a second study, of T cells in Graves' hyperthyroidism and ophthalmopathy.

This specimen consisted of peripheral blood mononuclear cells (PBMCs), obtained at new diagnosis, from a patient treated with antithyroid drugs. Receptors originate from a woman aged 35 to 60 with Graves disease. The conserved cysteine and the conserved F or W are not part of the CDR3 here.

TRBV11-2,ASSLAGGANNEQF
TRBV6-1,ASSDPMGQGAYSNQPQH
TRBV20-1,SARAPDWGQLF
TRBV7-9,ASSLAGETQY
TRBV5-6,ASSWGPVNTEAF
TRBV9,ASSQKGRTQETQY
TRBV3-1,ASSPTLPGALGTDTQY
TRBV6-2/TRBV6-3,ASSYSGQGANNSPLH
TRBV20-1,SALDRGLGYGYT
TRBV15,ATSTGLVVASSYEQY
TRBV5-1,ASSANTGTGEKLF
TRBV5-1,ASSSGAMIDTEAF
TRBV12-5,ASGLVRSGQGVVNTEAF
TRBV18,ASSPLLVGVGNEQF
TRBV6-2/TRBV6-3,ASSEQRNYGYT
TRBV19,ASRSSGSEQY
TRBV7-9,ASSRSGGIEKLF